This T cell receptor (beta chain) was observed in a study of blood T cell repertoires in COVID-19 (dated by TCRdb to about 2020). About the study as a whole: Collaborator samples came from the United States, Italy and Spain and covered acute and convalescent phases of COVID-19. The prospective study material was composed of cDNA or gDNA derived from T cells, B-cell-depleted T cells, or PBMCs. The dataset comprised deeply sampled blood TCRbeta repertoires from subjects exposed to, actively infected with, or recovered from COVID-19. A freely available public database, intended as a resource for researchers studying the immune response to SARS-CoV-2, is where the repertoires were released. Samples were obtained from the ongoing ImmuneRACE study (first 160 participants) and from over 1,000 subjects provided by 6 global collaborators. A de-identified subject ID, COVID-19 status, age in years and sex were almost always included in the sample metadata. Where HLA class I and class II types were available, the types were taken from metadata supplied by the sample provider, not from assay-based typing.

Summary of the overall study and its limitations: The amount of clinical and demographic metadata varied by source and participant and was provided uncurated.

On this clone: Its antigen is currently not known. The sample holds no much larger clone one base away, and base qualities are not on file.

Whole blood was collected in K2EDTA tubes by collaborating institutions according to the institutions' own protocols. Collaborator samples were shipped for TCRbeta analysis as frozen whole blood, isolated PBMCs, or DNA extracted from either sample type. TCRbeta CDR3 regions were amplified from genomic DNA using the immunoSEQ Assay, a bias-controlled multiplex PCR. The authors processed their data as follows. Nucleated cell counts per sample were estimated from amplification of reference gene primers within the assay. To quantify the absolute abundance of each unique TCRbeta CDR3 rearrangement, sequence reads were collapsed and filtered. Productive Simpson clonality was computed per sample as the square root of Simpson's diversity index over productive rearrangements. TCRdb limited this immuneACCESS table to in-frame rearrangements with V and J called. A share of clones is missing; checked studies link under half to unresolved V genes, and the rest is unexplained. V and J calls and clone size are copied from that table; D and trimming were computed from the DNA. Counted in this sample were about 150,000 clones; 75% to 90% of them appeared once. The ten largest clones capture 2.4% of the sample.

V loses 3 bases at its end and J loses 1 base; junction bases beyond the gene matches: 3. CDR1 MDHEN and CDR2 SYDVKM were looked up in the germline V gene. The CDR3 runs 15 amino acids, cysteine and phenylalanine included. Only the CDR3 DNA is retained, 45 bases long and in frame from the first base. The TCR originated in a woman aged 70-85 years with acute or convalescent COVID-19. The V gene is TRBV28 and the J gene is TRBJ1-2; 9 central bases correspond to TRBD1. The sample comprised peripheral blood. The CDR3 protein sequence reads: CASSFADRGNYGYTF. The bases are TGTGCCAGCAGTTTTGCGGACAGGGGTAACTATGGCTACACCTTC.